These 4 T cell receptor beta chains originate from one sample sequenced in a study of blood T cell repertoires in COVID-19. The method was immunoSEQ multiplex PCR; TCRdb's version includes in-frame clones alone and lacks a portion of them. The top ten hold less than 25% of the sample, which has around 200,000 clones, 85% to 90% seen once. Sequencing was performed on peripheral blood. Receptors were obtained from a man between 65 and 85 years old with active or convalescent COVID-19.

V is TRBV9 and J is TRBJ1-2; no definite D call. V was shortened by 3 bases and J by 4 bases, with 10 bases between the two germline ends. The germline CDR1 and CDR2 sequences are SGDLS and YYNGEE. This CDR3 has 13 amino acids. The DNA for the CDR3 is TGTGCCAGCAGCGCCGGAGTCTTCTATGGCTACACCTTC. Encoded protein: CASSAGVFYGYTF. The variable domain in full, completed from reference TRBV9 and TRBJ1-2, reads DSGVTQTPKHLITATGQRVTLRCSPRSGDLSVYWYQQSLDQGLQFLIQYYNGEERAKGNILERFSAQQFPDLHSELNLSSLELGDSALYFCASSAGVFYGYTFGSGTRLTVV.

This chain connects TRBV19 to TRBJ1-2; 7 bases align to TRBD1. Germline V CDR1 and CDR2: LNHDA, SQIVND (reference sequence). V lost 3 bases to trimming and J lost 5 bases; unmatched junction nucleotides: 6. CDR3 length: 14 residues. DNA for the CDR3: TGTGCCAGTAGTATCCGACAGGGTTCTTATGGCTACACCTTC. Its protein product is CASSIRQGSYGYTF.

J is TRBJ1-5 and V is TRBV6-5; no firm D call. CDR1 is MNHEY and CDR2 is SVGAGI in the germline V gene. The CDR3 sequence is 12 residues long. Trimming pared 6 bases from V and 5 bases from J, leaving 8 bases between. The CDR3 DNA follows: TGTGCCAGCAGATCGCCGGATCAGCCCCAGCATTTT. As protein: CASRSPDQPQHF.

The chain combines TRBV27 with TRBJ2-1; 8 bases line up with TRBD2. V lost 5 bases, J lost 7 bases, and 10 bases stayed unmatched. This CDR3 spans 15 amino acids. Germline V lookup: CDR1 MNHEY, CDR2 SMNVEV (reference sequence). The CDR3 nucleotides are TGTGCCAGCAGTCTGCTTCCGGGGGGGAGGAATGAGCAGTTCTTC. As protein: CASSLLPGGRNEQFF.